This T cell receptor beta chain stems from a study of a mutant IDH1 vaccine in newly diagnosed glioma (dated by TCRdb to the early 2020s). Background for the entire study: Across visits V03 through V10, patients got a total of eight vaccinations, given in weeks 1, 3, 5, 7, 11, 15, 19 and 23. For exploratory analyses, longitudinal TCRB deep sequencing was carried out in about 25 treated patients wherever samples were available. Six visits were used for peripheral blood collection: V03 (baseline), V05, V07, V10, V12 and V13. Of the approximately 32 treated patients, approximately 62% were male and 37.5% were female, and the mean age was 40.4 years. Prior to enrollment, patients had been given standard therapy consisting of radiotherapy alone, temozolomide alone, or radiochemotherapy with temozolomide, with the combination given to most patients. In the chemotherapy-containing groups, vaccination started alongside temozolomide cycles, whereas in patients who had radiotherapy alone it started 4-6 weeks after radiotherapy.

This clone appeared once. Its antigen target is currently unknown. Within one base of it there is no much larger clone, and no base qualities were kept. Reading the label with the study, this specimen's time point is: week 23, last vaccination. Each vaccine dose, consisting of 300 ug of a 20-mer mutant IDH1 peptide in Montanide, was administered subcutaneously with topical imiquimod. Newly diagnosed WHO grade 3 or 4 IDH1-mutant astrocytomas showing loss of nuclear ATRX were present in the donors. The samples were drawn from NOA16, a multicentre, single-arm, open-label phase I trial in Germany that tested a mutant IDH1 peptide vaccine in humans for the first time. Genomic DNA for TCRB sequencing was extracted from EDTA blood using the DNeasy Blood and Tissue Kit. Receptor amplification or capture employed the immunoSEQ multiplex PCR assay. The hsTCRB Kit was used according to the manufacturer's protocol to amplify rearranged TCR beta chain sequences. TCRB libraries were sequenced on an Illumina MiSeq. Under the source paper's analysis protocol: Demultiplexing, trimming and gene mapping were performed with the kit vendor's proprietary platform. TCRdb mirrors the immuneACCESS table, restricted to in-frame sequences. Some clones are absent from its copies; in checked studies, under half trace to an unresolved V gene, and the reason for the others is unknown. V, J and clone size derive from that table, while D and trimming were established from the DNA sequence. The sample includes roughly 40,000 clones, with approximately 90% observed a single time. Around 4% of the sample belongs to the ten largest clones.

Based on the germline V gene (reference sequence), the CDR1 and CDR2 sequences are SEHNR and FQNEAQ. Reading from cysteine to phenylalanine, the CDR3 counts 14 amino acids. The DNA shown is the 42-base CDR3, in frame from base 1. V is trimmed back by 8 bases and J by 6 bases, and the junction contains 10 bases that no gene match accounts for. General study outcomes and caveats: Changes in the top peripheral T cell clonotypes picked up by TCRB sequencing did not appear to be linked to pseudoprogression. Immune responses induced by the vaccine were seen in around 93% of patients across multiple MHC alleles. The authors stated that sample limitations prevented analyses of patient blood samples from being reproduced. Selection of PBMC samples for TCRB deep sequencing was based on availability.

The TCR sequence derives from a man in his forties or fifties with glioma. The rearranged segments are TRBV7-9 and TRBJ1-5; a stretch of 7 junction bases matches TRBD1. The input for sequencing was PBMCs, taken from a glioma patient whose treatment included an IDH1 peptide vaccine. The DNA reads TGTGCCAGCTCTTTAGACAGGGACGGTCAGCCCCAGCATTTT. It specifies CASSLDRDGQPQHF.